The 25 T cell receptor beta chains presented below share a single source sample, sequenced in a study of T cell responses to AZD1222 COVID-19 vaccine. TCRdb's copy holds only in-frame clones and misses some; the assay was immunoSEQ multiplex PCR. The sample lists roughly 120,000 clones; 92% were seen once. Sequencing used peripheral blood, obtained 28 days after the second AZD1222 dose. The receptors shown here come from an adult who received the AZD1222 COVID-19 vaccine.

The V gene is TRBV3-1 (or the pseudogene TRBV3-2), the J gene TRBJ2-7, with 9 bases lining up with TRBD1. Germline loops: CDR1 LGHDT, CDR2 YNNKEL (reference sequence). The CDR3 runs to 16 residues. The V and J ends lost 1 base and 7 bases, in that order; junction bases with no gene match: 11. This CDR3 is CASSQGPGTGFWEQYF. CDR3 DNA sequence: TGTGCCAGCAGCCAAGGGCCCGGGACAGGGTTTTGGGAGCAGTACTTC.

This clone came up once. The chain employs TRBV6-5 and TRBJ1-3; D not resolved. The germline V gene has CDR1 MNHEY and CDR2 SVGAGI. With 4 bases removed from V and 4 bases from J, the gap between germline ends came to 14 bases. This CDR3 comprises 15 residues. This CDR3 is CASSSRISRGNTIYF. CDR3 nucleotides: TGTGCCAGCAGTTCGCGTATCTCACGAGGAAACACCATATATTTT.

This clone has only one observation. The genes are TRBV11-2 and TRBJ1-1, with D possibly TRBD1 on 5 matching bases. Looked up from germline, CDR1 is SGHAT and CDR2 is FQNNGV. The CDR3 loop spans 15 amino acids. V was trimmed by 2 bases and J by 1 base, leaving 11 bases between them. CDR3 sequence (DNA): TGTGCCAGCAGCTTAAGGGGATCTTGGAACACTGAAGCTTTCTTT. It is translated as CASSLRGSWNTEAFF.

This chain uses TRBV11-3 with TRBJ2-1; no reliable D call. The germline V and J ends were trimmed by 5 bases and 0 bases, with 11 bases remaining between them. Germline assignment: CDR1 SGHNT and CDR2 YENEEA. This CDR3 is built from 15 residues. CDR3 region: CASSVTQSSYNEQFF. DNA of the CDR3: TGTGCCAGCAGCGTGACTCAAAGCTCCTACAATGAGCAGTTCTTC.

The chain links TRBV7-8 to TRBJ1-1; a weak D match, TRBD1 (5 bases). The V end was cut by 5 bases, the J end by 5 bases, with 21 bases between. The CDR3 length is 16 residues. Germline CDR1 is SGHVS and CDR2 is FQNEAQ. CDR3 coding DNA: TGTGCCAGCAGCCGAGGGGCTGGGCGGGGGGAGACTGAAGCTTTCTTT. Its protein is CASSRGAGRGETEAFF.

This clone was observed a handful of times. For the CDR3, the DNA is TGCAGTGCTAGTTTGGGCAGCATGAACACTGAAGCTTTCTTT. It is translated as CSASLGSMNTEAFF. The chain is built from TRBV20-1 and TRBJ1-1; D remains ambiguous. V gave up 3 bases and J gave up 0 bases, with 11 bases separating them. Germline loops: CDR1 DFQATT, CDR2 SNEGSKA (reference sequence). The length of the CDR3 is 14 residues.

The rearrangement uses TRBV4-1 and TRBJ1-6, with a tentative D call TRBD1 (5 bases). The ends were cut back, 4 bases at V and 6 bases at J, with 16 bases in the middle. Germline lookup yields CDR1 MGHRA and CDR2 YSYEKL. The CDR3 consists of 16 residues. The CDR3 loop is CASSPVEGTRNSPLHF. CDR3 sequence (DNA): TGCGCCAGCAGCCCGGTAGAGGGGACCCGTAATTCACCCCTCCACTTT.

The genes are TRBV28 and TRBJ2-3; no clear D gene. This CDR3 contains 13 residues. CDR1 is MDHEN and CDR2 is SYDVKM in the germline V gene. Trimming shortened V by 6 bases and J by 6 bases, and 13 bases separated the two germline ends. CDR3 region: CASSTGWRDTQYF. CDR3 DNA sequence: TGTGCCAGCAGCACCGGGTGGCGCGATACGCAGTATTTT.

The chain uses TRBV19 and TRBJ2-7; D call uncertain. Germline loops: CDR1 LNHDA, CDR2 SQIVND (reference sequence). V dropped 2 bases and J dropped 0 bases, with 5 bases sitting between them. The CDR3 runs 13 residues. DNA of the CDR3: TGTGCCAGTAGTATAAGGTTCTCCTACGAGCAGTACTTC. It codes for CASSIRFSYEQYF.

The table lists this clone with a count of one. V gene TRBV5-1 combines with J gene TRBJ2-5; 7 bases map to TRBD1. The germline V gene encodes CDR1 SGHRS and CDR2 YFSETQ. The CDR3 extends over 13 amino acids. The J segment lost 2 bases and the V segment lost 7 bases, leaving 5 bases of the junction unmatched. The DNA for the CDR3 is TGCGCCAGCTCTAGGGGGCAACAAGAGACCCAGTACTTC. Residues: CASSRGQQETQYF.

This rearrangement joins TRBV7-2 to TRBJ2-3, with 7 nucleotides matching TRBD1. Losses at the gene ends were 3 bases for V and 0 bases for J; bases not matched to a gene: 3. The CDR3 covers 15 residues. The germline gives CDR1 SGHTA, CDR2 FQGNSA. CDR3 region: CASSLGQISTDTQYF. The DNA of the CDR3 is TGTGCCAGCAGCTTGGGACAGATTAGCACAGATACGCAGTATTTT. The full variable domain, with the rest looked up from reference TRBV7-2 and TRBJ2-3, is GAGVSQSPSNKVTEKGKDVELRCDPISGHTALYWYRQSLGQGLEFLIYFQGNSAPDKSGLPSDRFSAERTGGSVSTLTIQRTQQEDSAVYLCASSLGQISTDTQYFGPGTRLTVL.

The chain couples TRBV15 to TRBJ2-7; D is uncertain. V dropped 5 bases and J dropped 3 bases, with 8 bases sitting between them. The CDR3 has 12 amino acids. The germline V gene has CDR1 LNHNV and CDR2 YYDKDF (reference sequence). CDR3 sequence: CATSWGHYEQYF. Written as DNA, the CDR3 is TGTGCCACCAGCTGGGGTCACTACGAGCAGTACTTC. The full variable domain, its missing parts supplied by reference TRBV15 and TRBJ2-7, is DAMVIQNPRYQVTQFGKPVTLSCSQTLNHNVMYWYQQKSSQAPKLLFHYYDKDFNNEADTPDNFQSRRPNTSFCFLDIRSPGLGDTAMYLCATSWGHYEQYFGPGTRLTVT.

The chain joins TRBV21-1 to TRBJ1-1. TRBV21-1 is tagged as a pseudogene. This CDR3 is built from 13 residues. CDR3 DNA: TGTGCCAGCGTAGGAGGGGTGAACACTGAAGCTTTCTTT. Translating gives CASVGGVNTEAFF.

As regards this clone: One junction end disagrees with the germline gene, perhaps due to a read error. The rearrangement links TRBV15 to TRBJ1-5, with no clear D. The germline V gene encodes CDR1 LNHNV and CDR2 YYDKDF (reference sequence). This CDR3 has 14 amino acids. The CDR3 sequence: CATSRDTSYQPQHF. CDR3 nucleotide sequence: TGTGCCACCAGCCGAGACACGTCGTATCAGCCCCAGCATTTT.

The chain has TRBV6-2 or TRBV6-3 and TRBJ1-5; D is unresolved. The CDR3 is 14 residues long. Trimming cost V 2 bases and J 7 bases, with 12 bases left between them. From germline, CDR1 is MNHEY and CDR2 SVGEGT. The CDR3 nucleotides read TGTGCCAGCAGTTACGCCTCCGAAGGACAGCCCCAGCATTTT. Protein sequence: CASSYASEGQPQHF.

The chain joins TRBV5-5 to TRBJ2-2; D unclear. The CDR3 contains 15 residues. From germline, CDR1 is SGHKS and CDR2 YYEKEE (reference sequence). V was cut by 4 bases and J by 6 bases, with 16 bases left in between. CDR3 sequence (DNA): TGTGCCAGCAGCCGTCTCCAGGTGGGCTCCGGGGAGCTGTTTTTT. Its protein product is CASSRLQVGSGELFF.

The chain links TRBV7-2 to TRBJ2-7; D uncertain. This CDR3 is 13 amino acids long. V was shortened by 2 bases and J by 1 base, with 6 bases between the two germline ends. Germline V gives CDR1 SGHTA, CDR2 FQGNSA. CDR3 coding DNA: TGTGCCAGCAGCTTATGGGGATCCTACGAGCAGTACTTC. This encodes CASSLWGSYEQYF.

The rearrangement joins TRBV18 to TRBJ2-5; TRBD1 might be the D (6 bases). Germline assignment: CDR1 KGHSH and CDR2 LQKENI. The CDR3 contains 14 residues. Trimming cost V 0 bases and J 2 bases, with 7 bases left between them. In nucleotides, the CDR3 is TGTGCCAGCTCACCACCGGGACAACAAGAGACCCAGTACTTC. Translating gives CASSPPGQQETQYF. Variable domain in full (rest from reference TRBV18 and TRBJ2-5): NAGVMQNPRHLVRRRGQEARLRCSPMKGHSHVYWYRQLPEEGLKFMVYLQKENIIDESGMPKERFSAEFPKEGPSILRIQQVVRGDSAAYFCASSPPGQQETQYFGPGTRLLVL.

The chain carries TRBV5-1 and TRBJ1-3; D is ambiguous. Germline values: CDR1 SGHRS, CDR2 YFSETQ. V lost 0 bases, J lost 0 bases, and 7 bases lay in between. This CDR3 is built from 15 residues. The CDR3 loop is CASSLEGFSGNTIYF. In DNA form, the CDR3 reads TGCGCCAGCAGCTTGGAAGGGTTCTCTGGAAACACCATATATTTT.

A few counts support this clone. The V and J genes are TRBV18 and TRBJ2-3; possibly TRBD1 for D (7 bases). CDR3 length: 17 amino acids. Per the germline V gene, CDR1 is KGHSH and CDR2 is LQKENI. V dropped 0 bases and J dropped 3 bases, with 16 bases sitting between them. Here the CDR3 DNA reads TGTGCCAGCTCACCACCTGGAGGGGGACAGAAGACAGATACGCAGTATTTT. Its translation: CASSPPGGGQKTDTQYF.

The count of this clone is one. J is TRBJ2-3 and V is TRBV19; D possibly matches TRBD1 or TRBD2 (5 bases each). The germline gives CDR1 LNHDA, CDR2 SQIVND (reference sequence). The CDR3 spans 13 residues. Trimming took off 7 bases at V and 1 base at J, with 9 bases between the two ends. In DNA, the CDR3 is TGTGCCAGTAATCGGGGCCGCACAGATACGCAGTATTTT. Its protein is CASNRGRTDTQYF.

V is TRBV4-1 and J is TRBJ2-7; maybe TRBD1 (6 bases). The ends were cut back, 1 base at V and 4 bases at J, with 17 bases in the middle. Germline CDR1 is MGHRA and CDR2 is YSYEKL. CDR3 size: 16 residues. The CDR3 coding sequence is TGCGCCAGCAGCCAAGTGGTGATGGGGGCAGGGTACGAGCAGTACTTC. Protein product: CASSQVVMGAGYEQYF.

The rearrangement joins TRBV4-2 to TRBJ1-2, with D tentatively TRBD1 (5 bases). V gave up 1 base and J gave up 2 bases, with 20 bases separating them. Germline lookup yields CDR1 LGHNA and CDR2 YNFKEQ. The CDR3 is 18 amino acids. The CDR3 nucleotides are TGTGCCAGCAGCCAAGTTGGTACCCCCCCTGCAGGGAACTATGGCTACACCTTC. The encoded protein is CASSQVGTPPAGNYGYTF.

This clone occurred once. The genes are TRBV9 and TRBJ2-7; tentative D call: TRBD2 (6 bases). Per the germline V gene, CDR1 is SGDLS and CDR2 is YYNGEE. This CDR3 contains 16 residues. V was cut by 0 bases and J by 0 bases, with 13 bases left in between. The CDR3 is CASSVAGGLSSYEQYF. For the CDR3, the DNA is TGTGCCAGCAGCGTAGCTGGGGGACTGAGCTCCTACGAGCAGTACTTC.

This clone was seen more than once but under ten times. The chain employs TRBV3-1 (or the pseudogene TRBV3-2) and TRBJ2-7; D may be TRBD1 or TRBD2 (5 bases each). Germline V CDR1 and CDR2: LGHDT, YNNKEL (reference sequence). V lost 0 bases and J lost 7, with 13 bases in between. The CDR3 runs 14 residues. The CDR3 region is CASSQDPGTLEQYF. The CDR3 DNA sequence: TGTGCCAGCAGCCAAGACCCCGGGACGTTAGAGCAGTACTTC.